This T cell receptor (beta chain) appears in the sequencing data of a study of a mutant IDH1 vaccine in newly diagnosed glioma. Germline V gene lookup returns CDR1 SGHRS and CDR2 YFSETQ. Trimming took 5 bases from V and 7 from J; bases not matched to a gene: 11. The CDR3 contains 15 residues. Described time point: week 35, safety follow-up. Doses comprised 300 ug of mutant IDH1 20-mer peptide each, plus topical imiquimod. Sequencing was performed with immunoSEQ multiplex PCR; in TCRdb, only in-frame clones are kept and a portion is missing. The repertoire holds about 60,000 clones, roughly nine tenths seen once, with 1.6% in the top ten. This clone appeared once. Its target is unknown.

The sequence came from a man in his forties with glioma. The chain is built from TRBV5-1 and TRBJ2-1; 8 positions agree with TRBD2. The specimen was PBMCs, collected from a glioma patient whose treatment included an IDH1 peptide vaccine. The CDR3: CASRSGSYVLNEQFF. CDR3 nucleotides: TGCGCCAGCAGAAGCGGGAGTTATGTTCTGAATGAGCAGTTCTTC. The whole variable domain, remainder taken from reference TRBV5-1 and TRBJ2-1, is KAGVTQTPRYLIKTRGQQVTLSCSPISGHRSVSWYQQTPGQGLQFLFEYFSETQRNKGNFPGRFSGRQFSNSRSEMNVSTLELGDSALYLCASRSGSYVLNEQFFGPGTRLTVL.